This T cell receptor (beta chain) was profiled in a study of blood T cell repertoires in COVID-19. As handled by the study authors: The authors estimated nucleated cell counts from reference gene primer amplification. Sequenced by immunoSEQ multiplex PCR; TCRdb stores in-frame clones only, minus some. V and J calls and clone size are given by that table; D and trimming were obtained from the DNA. The sample includes roughly 300,000 clones, 87% of them seen just once. Those who participated ranged in age from roughly 18 to 89 years and resided in about two dozen US areas. Clinical histories supplied by participants themselves formed the basis of cohort assignment. All recovered Cohort 3 donors got two negative PCRs, got clearance, or saw symptom resolution. Looked up from germline, CDR1 is LGHNT and CDR2 is FRNRAP. This CDR3 is built from 14 residues. V dropped 0 bases and J dropped 5 bases, with 8 bases sitting between them.

The sequence was collected from a woman in her thirties who had recovered from COVID-19. The chain carries TRBV12-5 and TRBJ1-5; no clear D. Sequencing input: PBMCs or T cells enriched from blood (not recorded which). CDR3 protein: CASGLVGWDQPQHF. The CDR3 region has the DNA TGTGCTAGTGGTTTGGTGGGCTGGGATCAGCCCCAGCATTTT.